Below are 5 T cell receptor beta chains sequenced from a single sample in a study of T cells in Graves' hyperthyroidism and ophthalmopathy. There were TCR beta CDR3 regions amplified from RNA transcripts. The HTBI primer set drove a first-round RT-PCR of the TCR CDR3. One entry per CDR3 protein, called by TCRdb with MiXCR from the multiplex PCR reads. Here the sample spans some 400,000 distinct CDR3 sequences, roughly 13% being singletons. The specimen was blood. These receptors all come from a man aged 25-40 years with Graves' hyperthyroidism that later progressed to Graves' ophthalmopathy.

This clonotype was observed a few times. The chain is built from TRBV12-3 or TRBV12-4 and TRBJ1-1; D is uncertain. With 6 bases removed from V and 7 bases from J, the gap between germline ends came to 12 bases. This CDR3 spans 12 amino acids. CDR3 DNA sequence: TGTGCCAGCAGCACAACGGGCCGTGAAGCTTTCTTT. Amino acids: CASSTTGREAFF.

This clonotype was observed a few times. J is TRBJ1-2 and V is TRBV7-9; no firm D call. CDR1 and CDR2 from the germline V gene are SEHNR and FQNEAQ (reference sequence). The V gene lost 1 base and the J gene lost 2 bases, with 8 bases spanning the gap. CDR3 length: 14 residues. This chain's CDR3 is CASSLVGENYGYTF. The CDR3 DNA reads TGTGCCAGCAGCTTAGTTGGAGAAAACTATGGCTACACCTTC. The full variable domain, rest sourced from reference TRBV7-9 and TRBJ1-2, is DTGVSQNPRHKITKRGQNVTFRCDPISEHNRLYWYRQTLGQGPEFLTYFQNEAQLEKSRLLSDRFSAERPKGSFSTLEIQRTEQGDSAMYLCASSLVGENYGYTFGSGTRLTVV.

This clonotype has a count of ten or more. The chain recombines TRBV5-1 with TRBJ1-1; D might be TRBD1 (6 bases). This CDR3 has 15 residues. Trimming removed 0 bases from V and 4 bases from J, with 13 bases in between. Germline V lookup: CDR1 SGHRS, CDR2 YFSETQ. The CDR3 bases are TGCGCCAGCAGCTTGGTCACAGGGCACCTCACTGAAGCTTTCTTT. It encodes CASSLVTGHLTEAFF.

This sequence joins TRBV4-2 and TRBJ1-1, with no clear D. In germline, CDR1 is LGHNA, CDR2 YNFKEQ. Trimming removed 1 base from V and 0 bases from J, with 9 bases in between. The CDR3 is made up of 15 amino acids. CDR3 DNA: TGTGCCAGCAGCCAAGGAATGGGCATGAACACTGAAGCTTTCTTT. Its protein product is CASSQGMGMNTEAFF.

A few counts support this clonotype. The V and J genes are TRBV7-9 and TRBJ2-7, with 8 bases matching TRBD1. J lost 0 bases, V lost 5 bases, and 9 bases had no gene match. The CDR3 extends over 16 amino acids. From germline, CDR1 is SEHNR and CDR2 FQNEAQ (reference sequence). This CDR3 is CASSPKTGAHSYEQYF. The DNA of the CDR3 is TGTGCCAGCAGCCCTAAGACAGGGGCCCACTCCTACGAGCAGTACTTC.